One and the same sample provided the 12 T cell receptor beta chains below, sequenced in a study of shared clonotypes between healthy human individuals. Naive CD8 cells were CD45RO-negative, positively selected for CCR7, excluding terminally differentiated effector memory CD45RA+ cells. The method was immunoSEQ multiplex PCR; TCRdb's version includes in-frame clones alone and lacks a portion of them. The sample has millions of clones, less than 95% seen once. The specimen sequenced was naive CD8+ T cells sorted from blood. These receptor sequences come from a man between 18 and 29 years old in good health.

The chain employs TRBV11-2 and TRBJ1-5, with 8 bases matching TRBD1. This CDR3 region has 14 residues. The germline V gene encodes CDR1 SGHAT and CDR2 FQNNGV. V lost 5 bases and J lost 7; bases outside the gene matches: 7. CDR3 DNA: TGTGCCAGCAGCCAGGACAGGGTGAACCAGCCCCAGCATTTT. It specifies CASSQDRVNQPQHF.

The chain links TRBV7-9 to TRBJ1-6, with 8 bases identical to TRBD1. This CDR3 comprises 18 residues. CDR1 and CDR2 from the germline V gene are SEHNR and FQNEAQ (reference sequence). Unmatched junction bases numbered 7, after V lost 2 bases and J lost 1 base. This CDR3 reads CASSLRQGRGSYNSPLHF. CDR3 nucleotide sequence: TGTGCCAGCAGCTTACGACAGGGGAGAGGGTCCTATAATTCACCCCTCCACTTT.

V is TRBV5-1 and J is TRBJ2-7; perhaps TRBD1 as D (5 bases). Germline CDR1 reads SGHRS; CDR2 reads YFSETQ. This CDR3 region has 14 residues. V was cut by 4 bases and J by 9 bases, with 20 bases left in between. Written as DNA, the CDR3 is TGCGCCAGCAGCGACGACGGCGCCTTAGGGGTGCAGTACTTC. Amino acids: CASSDDGALGVQYF.

The chain carries TRBV15 and TRBJ2-7, with D maybe TRBD2 (5 bases). Germline V gives CDR1 LNHNV, CDR2 YYDKDF (reference sequence). CDR3 length: 16 residues. The ends were cut back, 5 bases at V and 2 bases at J, with 19 bases in the middle. In nucleotides, the CDR3 is TGTGCCACCAGCGGACTCGGCCGGCAGCCAGCCTACGAGCAGTACTTC. It specifies CATSGLGRQPAYEQYF.

This chain joins TRBV2 and TRBJ1-2, with D perhaps matching TRBD1 (5 bases). The CDR3 covers 12 residues. Looked up from germline, CDR1 is SNHLY and CDR2 is FYNNEI. Trimming removed 5 bases from V and 4 bases from J, with 8 bases in between. In DNA, the CDR3 is TGTGCCAGCAGTAACGGGGGCTATGGCTACACCTTC. Protein product: CASSNGGYGYTF.

The chain carries TRBV2 and TRBJ2-7; 10 bases align to TRBD1. The V gene's germline CDR1 is SNHLY and CDR2 FYNNEI. The CDR3 extends over 12 amino acids. Trimming cost V 11 bases and J 3 bases; bases outside gene matches: 4. For the CDR3, the DNA is TGTGCCGAAGGGACAGGGGACTACGAGCAGTACTTC. Translating it yields CAEGTGDYEQYF.

The rearrangement joins TRBV19 to TRBJ2-2; the D is unclear. Germline V gene data show CDR1 as LNHDA and CDR2 as SQIVND (reference sequence). Trimming took off 3 bases at V and 0 bases at J, with 11 bases between the two ends. The CDR3 sequence is 16 residues long. In nucleotides, the CDR3 is TGTGCCAGTAGTATTCCTGGGCTCGCGAACACCGGGGAGCTGTTTTTT. This encodes CASSIPGLANTGELFF.

The genes are TRBV28 and TRBJ2-2; weak D call: TRBD1 (5 bases). Germline lookup yields CDR1 MDHEN and CDR2 SYDVKM. V was cut by 6 bases and J by 6 bases, with 17 bases left in between. This CDR3 contains 15 residues. CDR3 region: CASSLQDLSAGELFF. CDR3 nucleotide sequence: TGTGCCAGCAGCCTACAGGACCTAAGTGCCGGGGAGCTGTTTTTT. Supplemented by reference TRBV28 and TRBJ2-2, the full variable domain reads DVKVTQSSRYLVKRTGEKVFLECVQDMDHENMFWYRQDPGLGLRLIYFSYDVKMKEKGDIPEGYSVSREKKERFSLILESASTNQTSMYLCASSLQDLSAGELFFGEGSRLTVL.

This clone was found once. The rearrangement joins TRBV21-1 to TRBJ2-2; the table's TRBD1 call for D was not verified on the DNA. TRBV21-1 is a pseudogene locus. This CDR3 comprises 18 residues. DNA for the CDR3: TGTGCCAGCAGTCGAAGGGGGAGCTCGTGGGGAGACACCGGGGAGCTGTTTTTT. Protein product: CASSRRGSSWGDTGELFF.

This chain links TRBV7-9 with TRBJ2-5; 7 nucleotides align to TRBD1. There are 13 residues in the CDR3. The trim removed 6 bases at V and 5 bases at J, leaving 6 bases unmatched. Germline CDR1 is SEHNR and CDR2 is FQNEAQ (reference sequence). This CDR3 is CASRSGGGETQYF. The CDR3 bases are TGTGCCAGCAGATCAGGGGGTGGCGAGACCCAGTACTTC.

Concerning this clone itself: The same CDR3 arises from other DNA sequences in this sample as well. The chain has TRBV5-6 and TRBJ2-3; 8 nucleotides agree with TRBD2. In germline, CDR1 is SGHDT, CDR2 YYEEEE. The CDR3 has 14 residues. With 3 bases clipped from V and 3 bases from J, the junction kept 3 bases outside the gene matches. The CDR3 DNA reads as TGTGCCAGCAGCTACAGCGGGAGTACAGATACGCAGTATTTT. It codes for CASSYSGSTDTQYF.

This clone appeared a single time. The CDR3 loop reads CASAGQGANEQFF. Written as DNA, the CDR3 is TGTGCCAGCGCCGGACAGGGGGCAAATGAGCAGTTCTTC. The chain joins TRBV27 to TRBJ2-1; the match to TRBD1 covers 11 bases. V shed 8 bases and J 7 bases; nucleotides not matched to a gene: 4. The V gene's germline CDR1 is MNHEY and CDR2 SMNVEV (reference sequence). The CDR3 has 13 amino acids.